This TCR beta chain was captured in a study of T-cell memory formation after mild COVID-19. At the level of the study: Clusters of TCRs were largely donor specific.

This CDR3 has 14 amino acids. With 2 bases removed from V and 4 bases from J, the gap between germline ends came to 9 bases. Germline assignment: CDR1 MNHEY and CDR2 SMNVEV (reference sequence). Whole-study findings and limits: Clones that contracted from day 15 to 85 had balanced CD4/CD8; later expanders were CD4+ biased.

This clonotype has only a few counts. What it binds is unknown. A single record per CDR3 protein comes from TCRdb applying MiXCR to the 5' RACE reads. The table lists about 470,000 distinct CDR3 sequences, roughly 20% of them singletons, with 9% to 15% in the top ten. The specimen sequenced was PBMCs or a T cell subset sorted from them (not recorded which). The chain combines TRBV27 with TRBJ2-1; the D gene is possibly TRBD2 (6 bases). This sequence was found in an adult woman who had mild COVID-19 (a few samples of this study predate the infection). Cell type and time point are not known. CDR3 sequence: CASSLLAPYNEQFF. The CDR3 DNA sequence: TGTGCCAGCAGTTTACTAGCGCCGTACAATGAGCAGTTCTTC.